These 8 T cell receptor beta chains share one sample of origin, sequenced in a study of T-cell memory formation after mild COVID-19. TCRdb used MiXCR to reprocess the 5' RACE reads, holding one entry per CDR3 protein. The table has hundreds of thousands of distinct CDR3 sequences, less than 20% seen once. Source material: PBMCs or a T cell subset sorted from them (not recorded which). These receptors were obtained from a man aged 18 to 30 who had mild COVID-19 (a few samples of this study predate the infection). Cell type and time point are not known.

The table lists this clonotype with a few counts. DNA for the CDR3: TGTGCCAGCAGCCCTATGGGGTCTAGGATTCAGTACTTC. Amino acids: CASSPMGSRIQYF. The chain links TRBV11-2 to TRBJ2-4; D is unresolved. The CDR3 is made up of 13 amino acids. V lost 5 bases to trimming and J lost 10 bases, with 15 bases between them. Germline values: CDR1 SGHAT, CDR2 FQNNGV.

This clonotype was seen only a few times. The rearrangement links TRBV6-5 to TRBJ1-1, with 7 bases identical to TRBD1. This CDR3 is 14 amino acids long. Per germline, CDR1 MNHEY and CDR2 SVGAGI. V was clipped by 4 bases and J by 0 bases; unmatched bases: 2. CDR3 protein: CASSWDSMNTEAFF. CDR3 DNA sequence: TGTGCCAGCAGTTGGGACAGCATGAACACTGAAGCTTTCTTT.

In its sample, this clonotype was seen a few times. V gene TRBV18 combines with J gene TRBJ1-2, with 7 bases that match TRBD1. The CDR3 loop spans 16 amino acids. Germline V gene sequence: CDR1 KGHSH, CDR2 LQKENI. Trimming took 1 base from V and 4 from J; bases not matched to a gene: 9. CDR3 nucleotides: TGTGCCAGCTCACCACTCCGCGAGGGGGCAGGCTATGGCTACACCTTC. Its translation: CASSPLREGAGYGYTF.

The chain carries TRBV4-1 and TRBJ2-7; 13 nucleotides match TRBD2. The V and J ends lost 0 bases and 2 bases, in that order; junction bases with no gene match: 13. CDR1 is MGHRA and CDR2 is YSYEKL in the germline V gene. The CDR3 is 20 residues long. The CDR3 protein is CASSQDGDETSGGLPYEQYF. In DNA form, the CDR3 reads TGCGCCAGCAGCCAAGATGGGGACGAGACTAGCGGGGGGCTTCCCTACGAGCAGTACTTC.

This clonotype has more than one count but fewer than ten. This chain uses TRBV9 with TRBJ1-1, with 7 bases matching TRBD1. Germline-derived CDR1 and CDR2 are SGDLS and YYNGEE. The CDR3 contains 14 residues. Losses at the gene ends were 4 bases for V and 6 bases for J; bases not matched to a gene: 9. The CDR3 coding sequence is TGTGCCAGCAGCCCCTCCGTAGGGGGCCCTGAAGCTTTCTTT. This gives the protein CASSPSVGGPEAFF.

This clonotype was found a few times. V and J are TRBV20-1 and TRBJ1-1, with 8 bases identical to TRBD1. Germline values: CDR1 DFQATT, CDR2 SNEGSKA (reference sequence). Germline trimming cut 7 bases from V and 6 bases from J; bases unmatched to any gene: 13. The CDR3 is 14 residues long. CDR3 residues: CSVLKDRVLSEAFF. CDR3 nucleotide sequence: TGCAGTGTTTTAAAGGACAGGGTTCTATCTGAAGCTTTCTTT.

This clonotype was counted only a few times. This sequence joins TRBV6-4 and TRBJ2-1, with TRBD2 identical over 9 bases. V dropped 6 bases and J dropped 9; count of bases not matched to a gene: 12. Germline CDR1 MRHNA, CDR2 SNTAGT. This CDR3 has 15 amino acids. The CDR3 loop reads CASRDTGTSWGEQFF. CDR3 nucleotides: TGTGCCAGCAGAGATACCGGGACTAGCTGGGGTGAGCAGTTCTTC.

This clonotype showed up many times. This chain connects TRBV12-3 or TRBV12-4 to TRBJ2-5; 8 bases line up with TRBD2. With V trimmed by 5 bases and J by 5 bases, 10 bases remained unmatched. The CDR3 has 15 amino acids. The CDR3 sequence is CASSLTGGASETQYF. CDR3 in DNA: TGTGCCAGCAGTCTAACGGGGGGGGCCAGCGAGACCCAGTACTTC.